This TCR beta chain was captured by sequencing in a study of human versus mouse CDR3 diversity and MHC coevolution. Assay used: immunoSEQ multiplex PCR; TCRdb lists only in-frame clones, some missing. This table holds more than 60,000 clones, 85% to 95% found once. In this sample, this clone turned up a few times. Naive CD4 T cells were sorted as CD45RO-negative, CD62L-positive. This CDR3 has 15 amino acids. CDR1 ENHRY and CDR2 SYGVKD come from the germline V gene. V was trimmed by 0 bases and J by 8 bases, leaving 11 bases between them. This clonotype was obtained from a person between 25 and 75 years old in good health. Sequenced input: naive CD4+ T cells from blood. Documented subset: CD45RO-negative CD62L-positive naive CD4 T cells. The chain has TRBV10-3 and TRBJ1-6; possible D gene TRBD1, 6 bases. The CDR3 spells CAISESQYRDSPLHF. The CDR3 bases are TGTGCCATCAGTGAGTCCCAGTACAGGGATTCACCCCTCCACTTT.